This T cell receptor (beta chain) was sequenced during a study of graft-versus-host responses after intestinal transplantation (dated by TCRdb to the early 2020s). Background for the entire study: The transplants that recipients got were multivisceral, liver-intestinal, or isolated intestinal. Every recipient was given anti-thymocyte globulin induction, then maintenance tacrolimus and steroids for roughly three years. After intestinal transplantation, graft-versus-host and host-versus-graft alloreactive T cell clones in the graft, circulation and bone marrow were tracked using bulk TCR-beta CDR3 sequencing. To identify alloreactive clones, pre-transplant mixed lymphocyte reaction products were sequenced and then compared with unstimulated pre-transplant donor and recipient T cells. A cohort of around 25 intestinal transplant recipients, including one retransplant, was enrolled, and 3 patients lacking pretransplant specimens were excluded. Donor T cell macrochimerism was defined as a peak of at least 4% donor T cells among recipient peripheral blood mononuclear cells. Rather than going through the commercial service, samples from a few later patients were sequenced in-house on an Illumina MiSeq and processed with MiXCR.

Explained via the paper, the time point label denotes: cells obtained before transplantation from donor or recipient. CD3+CD4+ and CD3+CD8+ populations were FACS-sorted from unstimulated pre-transplant donor and recipient cells taken from spleen or lymph nodes. Library generation was performed with the immunoSEQ multiplex PCR assay. For most patients, genomic DNA was isolated using the Qiagen DNeasy Blood and Tissue Kit and was shipped frozen to Adaptive Biotechnologies for TCR sequencing. High-throughput TCR-beta CDR3 sequencing of genomic DNA from most patients was performed by Adaptive Biotechnologies. For the original study's pipeline: Adaptive's ImmunoSEQ software was the source of the TCR sequencing data for 18 patients, while a few other patients were processed with MiXCR and VDJtools. CD4 versus CD8 sorting errors were corrected by removing sequences found in both subsets at a frequency ratio below 5:1. CDR3 nucleotide sequences shared between donor and recipient were removed because their origin could not be assigned. At least 2-fold expansion over unstimulated cells and a minimum CFSE-low frequency of 0.002% (template counts) or 0.001% (read counts) were required for clones to be classified as alloreactive. Mappable clones were those detected in sequenced pre-transplant spleen, lymph node, or MLR CFSE-low populations of the donor or recipient. Cumulative frequency of alloreactive clones was calculated as a percentage of all sequences weighted by copy number. TCRdb took over this immuneACCESS table, retaining in-frame rearrangements with V and J assigned. Such tables are incomplete; in checked studies, under half of the missing clones stem from an unresolved V gene, and the remainder is unexplained. That table supplies the V and J calls and clone size; D and trimming were determined from the DNA. This sample gives just under 50,000 clones in total; 65% to 85% of them show up just once. Over 0.45% of the sample belongs to the ten largest clones.

Worth noting for this clone: Its antigen is not yet known. The record has no base qualities; no much larger clone is one base away.

Unmatched junction bases come to 5, with V trimmed by 5 bases and J by 4 bases. Reading the germline V gene gives CDR1 MNHGY and CDR2 SVAAGI. The CDR3 runs 15 amino acids, cysteine and phenylalanine included. The retained sequence is limited to the CDR3, 45 bases, with the frame set at the first base. The paper's findings and limits, for the study overall: The conclusions were limited by the relatively low number and heterogeneity of the intestinal transplant patients. Early after transplant, peak levels of circulating GvH clones were found to be associated with declines in HvG clones. In the allografts of patients with donor T cell macrochimerism, GvH to HvG T cell clonal ratios were high. GvH clones were found in recipient bone marrow, and some of the GvH clones appeared earlier in ileal mucosa or blood, which is consistent with an intestinal mucosal origin.

This specimen was unstimulated CD4+ T cells sorted from spleen or lymph node cells, taken before transplant. The clonotype originates from a human donor who was the organ donor for an intestinal transplant. The chain is made from TRBV6-9 and TRBJ1-6; the junction holds 7 bases that match TRBD1. The DNA is TGTGCCAGCAGTGAAGGGACAGCGTATAATTCACCCCTCCACTTT. Translation gives CASSEGTAYNSPLHF.